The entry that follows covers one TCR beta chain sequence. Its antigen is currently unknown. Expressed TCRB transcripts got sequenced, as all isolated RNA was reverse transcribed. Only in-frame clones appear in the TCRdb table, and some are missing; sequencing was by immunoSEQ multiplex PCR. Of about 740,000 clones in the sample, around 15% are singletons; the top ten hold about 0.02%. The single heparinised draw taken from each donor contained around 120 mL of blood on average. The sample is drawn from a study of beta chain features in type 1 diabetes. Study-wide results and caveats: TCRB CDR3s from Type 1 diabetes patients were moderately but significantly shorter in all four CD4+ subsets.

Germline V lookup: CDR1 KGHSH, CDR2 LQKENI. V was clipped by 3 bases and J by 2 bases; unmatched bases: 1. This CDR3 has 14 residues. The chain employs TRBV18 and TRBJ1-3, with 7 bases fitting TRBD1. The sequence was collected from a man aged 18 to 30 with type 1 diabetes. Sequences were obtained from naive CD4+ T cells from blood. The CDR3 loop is CASSPDRPGNTIYF. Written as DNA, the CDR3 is TGTGCCAGCTCACCGGACAGGCCTGGAAACACCATATATTTT.